This T cell receptor (beta chain) derives from a study of Graves' ophthalmopathy and Graves' hyperthyroidism. TCR beta CDR3 regions were amplified from RNA transcripts. In the first round, RT-PCR was carried out with HTBI primers, and a multiplex PCR formed the second round. TCRdb independently ran MiXCR on the multiplex PCR reads; one entry per CDR3 protein. Of tens of thousands of distinct CDR3 sequences listed, around 48% are singletons. This clonotype was seen many times. CDR1 and CDR2 (germline): SGHKS, YYEKEE (reference sequence). Trimming stripped 2 bases from V and 6 bases from J, with 6 bases between. This CDR3 comprises 12 residues.

The TCR was taken from an adult man with Graves' ophthalmopathy. The V gene is TRBV5-5, the J gene TRBJ2-1; no clear D gene. The sample was peripheral blood. CDR3 in amino acids: CASSLGPNEQFF. The CDR3 DNA reads as TGTGCCAGCAGCTTAGGTCCCAATGAGCAGTTCTTC. Drawing the rest from reference TRBV5-5 and TRBJ2-1, the complete variable domain is DAGVTQSPTHLIKTRGQQVTLRCSPISGHKSVSWYQQVLGQGPQFIFQYYEKEERGRGNFPDRFSARQFPNYSSELNVNALLLGDSALYLCASSLGPNEQFFGPGTRLTVL.